The following is a T cell receptor (beta chain) sequence with its context. Its antigen remains unidentified. No much larger clone is present one base from it, and per-base qualities are unavailable. The data were taken from a study of T cell responses to AZD1222 COVID-19 vaccine (dated by TCRdb to the early 2020s). At the level of the whole study: AZD1222 recipients with second doses at about 4 weeks or about 12 weeks were pooled, because spike-specific TCR depth and breadth did not differ between schedules. TCR sequencing was performed for roughly 250 trial participants, of whom about 200 were given two doses of AZD1222 and 26 were given two doses of MenACWY control vaccine. Trial participants were enrolled by age into 18-55, 56-69 and 70-plus year subgroups, with 148, 28 and 57 TCR-sequenced participants respectively. Overall study results and their limits: In the small 56-69-year group, the increase in depth fell short of significance, most likely because of low power. CD4 TCRs associated with the vaccine covered the entire spike protein, and the dominant responses were in regions 160-218 and 743-854. Because no samples from the day 14 peak response were available, repertoires could be characterized only after the peak T cell response. Participants were mostly white British and included more females than males, and it was suggested by the authors that clonal diversity may have been underestimated. Reportedly, close to half of the unique spike-specific TCRs recognized epitopes lying outside the regions that are mutated in the B.1.351 and B.1.1.7 variants. A significant rise in spike-specific TCR breadth and depth was observed after two AZD1222 doses relative to day 0 and relative to MenACWY recipients. Conclusions about previously exposed vaccinees were limited because only six AZD1222 recipients were SARS-CoV-2 seropositive at baseline.

The time point label on this specimen signifies: baseline before first vaccination. Vaccinee samples came from UK trials COV001 and COV002, including a single-blind randomized controlled phase 2/3 trial of AZD1222 (ChAdOx1 nCoV-19) in healthy adults. For TCRbeta chain sequencing, PBMC samples from trial participants were taken at day 0 and at day 28 after the second dose. At the junction V is shortened by 7 bases and J by 5 bases, with 17 bases in between. CDR1 and CDR2 were assigned from the germline V gene as SGHVS and FNYEAQ. The CDR3 starts with the cysteine, ends with the phenylalanine, and has 14 residues. Of all the DNA, just the CDR3 is kept, 42 bases in frame from base 1. The CDR3 regions of human TCRbeta chains were analyzed by immunosequencing. The authors processed their data as follows. TCRs in the repertoires were compared against a reference library of SARS-CoV-2-specific TCRs that had been generated with the MIRA antigen-specificity platform. Breadth meant the fraction of unique TCRs that were SARS-CoV-2-associated, whereas depth meant the fraction of total T cells that were SARS-CoV-2-associated. Each spike-specific TCR was assigned to its reactive spike region and to a CD4 or CD8 class using the MIRA data. Log10-transformed breadth and depth values were compared by one-way ANOVA with Sidak's multiple comparisons tests. Sourced from immuneACCESS, this table was stored by TCRdb with only in-frame sequences that have V and J called. A share of the clones is absent; for the studies checked, an unresolved V gene accounts for under half, and the remainder has no known explanation. V and J calls and clone size are as listed in that table; D and trimming were resolved from the DNA. The sample has 130,000 to 150,000 clones on record, 85% to 95% of them singletons. In total, the top ten clones hold approximately 2.1% of the sample.

The chain was built from TRBV7-6 and TRBJ1-2, with the D gene call left open. The specimen comprised peripheral blood, sampled on day 0 of AZD1222 vaccination. The origin of this receptor is an adult in good health. The CDR3 reads as follows: CASTPSGVGYGYTF. The nucleotides are TGTGCCAGCACCCCAAGTGGGGTAGGGTATGGCTACACCTTC.